This T cell receptor (beta chain) emerged from a study of blood T cell repertoires in COVID-19. It was during active infection that Seattle patients were enrolled and then longitudinally followed. Germline V CDR1 and CDR2: DFQATT, SNEGSKA (reference sequence). The CDR3 loop spans 14 amino acids. Trimming pared 3 bases from V and 8 bases from J, leaving 17 bases between. Data came from immunoSEQ multiplex PCR; TCRdb stores just in-frame clones and leaves some out. This repertoire shows 200,000 to 300,000 clones, 85% to 90% found once; its top ten account for about 5.2%. Sequencing input: peripheral blood. The sequence came from a woman aged 60 to 75 with COVID-19, enrolled during active disease. The chain combines TRBV20-1 with TRBJ2-1, with D tentatively TRBD2 (5 bases). The CDR3 spells CSASGRRAPHEQFF. DNA for the CDR3: TGCAGTGCTAGTGGGCGGCGGGCCCCCCATGAGCAGTTCTTC.